This T cell receptor beta chain was sequenced during a study of cytomegalovirus exposure and HLA in healthy donors. Whole-study context: One earlier analysis, a look at roughly 170 million T cells, found fewer than 140 million unique TCR beta sequences.

Overall study findings and caveats: A later analysis reportedly identified an Asian-associated ancestry cluster as carrying fewer N-insertions than the approximately 670-donor mean. Across donors, most TCRs were seen rarely, yet some public ones were widespread. For TCR beta chains, V- and J-gene trimming was later linked to a missense DCLRE1C variant.

Comment on this clone: Its matching antigen is unknown.

V was trimmed by 4 bases and J by 1 base, leaving 7 bases between them. Germline-derived CDR1 and CDR2 are MNHNS and SASEGT. The CDR3 runs to 13 residues. The PCR made use of 60 Vbeta and 13 Jbeta primers. TCRdb's copy holds only in-frame clones and misses some; the assay was immunoSEQ multiplex PCR. The table lists about 200,000 clones, approximately 78% of them singletons. The chain links TRBV6-1 to TRBJ1-1, with unresolved D. This TCR derives from a woman between 50 and 59 years old in good health and CMV-seropositive. Source material: PBMCs. The CDR3 coding sequence is TGTGCCAGCAGTGTACCAGGGAACACTGAAGCTTTCTTT. Protein sequence: CASSVPGNTEAFF.